A single sample gave rise to the 10 T cell receptor beta chains below, sequenced in a study of blood T cell repertoires in COVID-19 (dated by TCRdb to about 2020). The method was the immunoSEQ multiplex PCR assay. Here the immuneACCESS table is served through TCRdb, limited to in-frame sequences with V and J called. Missing clones are a known gap in these copies; in checked studies unresolved V genes cover under half, and the rest lacks a known reason. The sample has about 180,000 clones on record, about four fifths of them singletons. The ten largest make up 8% to 11% of the sample. Sequencing was done on a sample of peripheral blood. These receptors were taken from a woman aged 80 or over with active or convalescent COVID-19.

The rearrangement links TRBV27 to TRBJ2-7, with D possibly matching TRBD2 (5 bases). Trimming removed 5 bases from V and 3 bases from J, with 20 bases in between. Germline-derived CDR1 and CDR2 are MNHEY and SMNVEV (reference sequence). This CDR3 contains 16 residues. The CDR3 nucleotides are TGTGCCAGCAGTAACCACCCCGGGAAGGGAGTCTACGAGCAGTACTTC. It translates to CASSNHPGKGVYEQYF.

V gene TRBV3-1 (or the pseudogene TRBV3-2) combines with J gene TRBJ2-2; no clear D. This CDR3 is built from 12 residues. V lost 4 bases and J lost 7, with 7 bases in between. Germline CDR1 reads LGHDT; CDR2 reads YNNKEL (reference sequence). CDR3 region: CASSLQVGELFF. The CDR3, as DNA: TGTGCCAGCAGCCTTCAGGTCGGGGAGCTGTTTTTT.

V gene TRBV18 combines with J gene TRBJ2-7; 10 bases fit TRBD2. The CDR3 has 18 amino acids. The J segment lost 5 bases and the V segment lost 3 bases, leaving 16 bases of the junction unmatched. Looked up from germline, CDR1 is KGHSH and CDR2 is LQKENI. In nucleotides, the CDR3 is TGTGCCAGCTCACCGGTGGAAAGACTAGCGGGTCTCCTCCACGAGCAGTACTTC. It yields the protein CASSPVERLAGLLHEQYF. Full variable domain (remainder filled in from reference TRBV18 and TRBJ2-7): NAGVMQNPRHLVRRRGQEARLRCSPMKGHSHVYWYRQLPEEGLKFMVYLQKENIIDESGMPKERFSAEFPKEGPSILRIQQVVRGDSAAYFCASSPVERLAGLLHEQYFGPGTRLTVT.

The chain uses TRBV5-1 and TRBJ1-1; 8 bases are a match to TRBD1. CDR3 length: 13 amino acids. The trim removed 4 bases at V and 6 bases at J, leaving 5 bases unmatched. CDR1 is SGHRS and CDR2 is YFSETQ in the germline V gene. CDR3 in DNA: TGCGCCAGCAGCCGACAGGGGAGCGCTGAAGCTTTCTTT. Translating it yields CASSRQGSAEAFF.

CDR3 protein: CASSYGTGAMNTEAFF. The DNA of the CDR3 is TGTGCCAGCAGTTACGGGACTGGGGCAATGAACACTGAAGCTTTCTTT. The V and J genes are TRBV6-5 and TRBJ1-1; a weak D match, TRBD1 (5 bases). CDR1 is MNHEY and CDR2 is SVGAGI in the germline V gene. The CDR3 has 16 residues. V shed 2 bases and J shed 0 bases, with 13 bases lying between them.

V usage is TRBV7-8 and J usage is TRBJ1-1, with a weak D call TRBD1 (5 bases). CDR3 length: 13 residues. Germline V lookup: CDR1 SGHVS, CDR2 FQNEAQ. With 5 bases removed from V and 1 base from J, the gap between germline ends came to 8 bases. The DNA for the CDR3 is TGTGCCAGCAGCGGGGCGGCGAACACTGAAGCTTTCTTT. This sequence encodes CASSGAANTEAFF.

The chain links TRBV28 to TRBJ2-7, with 8 positions matching TRBD1. The CDR3 extends over 13 amino acids. Germline values: CDR1 MDHEN, CDR2 SYDVKM. V shed 5 bases, J shed 0 bases, and the junction held 0 bases outside the gene matches. CDR3 bases: TGTGCCAGCAGTACAGGGGGCTCCTACGAGCAGTACTTC. Its protein product is CASSTGGSYEQYF.

The chain couples TRBV5-1 to TRBJ1-4; 9 bases map to TRBD1. This CDR3 is built from 15 residues. Per the germline V gene, CDR1 is SGHRS and CDR2 is YFSETQ. V was clipped by 6 bases and J by 8 bases; unmatched bases: 11. The CDR3 region has the DNA TGCGCCAGCACCAATAAACAGGGGGCTGGGGAAAAACTGTTTTTT. It specifies CASTNKQGAGEKLFF.

CDR3 sequence: CASTETGSNQPQHF. The CDR3 nucleotides read TGTGCCAGCACGGAGACAGGCAGCAATCAGCCCCAGCATTTT. V and J are TRBV6-5 and TRBJ1-5; weak D call: TRBD1 (6 bases). V gave up 7 bases and J gave up 1 base, with 11 bases separating them. Germline V gene sequence: CDR1 MNHEY, CDR2 SVGAGI. The CDR3 sequence is 14 residues long.

CDR3 in DNA: TGTGCCAGCAGTTACCGGACCAGACAGGATGGCTACACCTTC. Residues: CASSYRTRQDGYTF. The chain employs TRBV6-6 and TRBJ1-2, with TRBD1 as a possible D gene (6 bases). With 2 bases removed from V and 6 bases from J, the gap between germline ends came to 13 bases. Germline CDR1 MNHNY, CDR2 SVGAGI (reference sequence). The CDR3 runs to 14 residues.